These 27 T cell receptor beta chains were all obtained from the same sample, sequenced in a study of OX40 agonist ivuxolimab in advanced cancers. TCRdb's copy holds only in-frame clones and misses some; the assay was immunoSEQ multiplex PCR. The data hold roughly 76,000 clones, with around 80% observed a single time. The sequenced sample was CD4+ or CD8+ T cells sorted from blood, obtained in a trial of the OX40 agonist ivuxolimab. The receptor source for this set is an adult with an advanced solid tumor such as melanoma, head and neck, liver or kidney cancer.

The rearrangement links TRBV5-1 to TRBJ1-1; TRBD1 might be the D (5 bases). In germline, CDR1 is SGHRS, CDR2 YFSETQ. The CDR3 is made up of 13 amino acids. V shed 1 base and J shed 4 bases, with 8 bases lying between them. This CDR3 reads CASSLQGATEAFF. The CDR3 DNA follows: TGCGCCAGCAGCTTGCAGGGTGCCACTGAAGCTTTCTTT. The full variable domain, completed using reference TRBV5-1 and TRBJ1-1, is KAGVTQTPRYLIKTRGQQVTLSCSPISGHRSVSWYQQTPGQGLQFLFEYFSETQRNKGNFPGRFSGRQFSNSRSEMNVSTLELGDSALYLCASSLQGATEAFFGQGTRLTVV.

The chain recombines TRBV18 with TRBJ1-2, with D perhaps matching TRBD1 (5 bases). This CDR3 has 15 amino acids. With 3 bases removed from V and 6 bases from J, the gap between germline ends came to 17 bases. CDR1 and CDR2 from the germline V gene are KGHSH and LQKENI. The CDR3 here is CASSPSTENYNGYTF. The CDR3 DNA reads TGTGCCAGCTCACCCTCGACAGAGAACTATAATGGCTACACCTTC.

The J gene is TRBJ1-2, the V gene TRBV5-1; D not resolved. This CDR3 has 13 amino acids. The V gene's germline CDR1 is SGHRS and CDR2 YFSETQ. V shed 3 bases and J shed 2 bases, with 8 bases lying between them. The DNA of the CDR3 is TGCGCCAGCAGCTCGGACGGAAACTATGGCTACACCTTC. Translation gives CASSSDGNYGYTF.

This clone came up a few times. The J gene is TRBJ1-4, the V gene TRBV6-6, with TRBD1 as a possible D gene (5 bases). The CDR3 spans 14 residues. Germline lookup yields CDR1 MNHNY and CDR2 SVGAGI (reference sequence). The V end was cut by 10 bases, the J end by 8 bases, with 20 bases between. CDR3 bases: TGTGCCACCGGCCGGGGGACTGCTTGGGAAAAACTGTTTTTT. Residues: CATGRGTAWEKLFF.

The chain links TRBV7-9 to TRBJ2-2, with TRBD2 as a possible D gene (5 bases). CDR1 and CDR2 (germline): SEHNR, FQNEAQ (reference sequence). This CDR3 contains 13 residues. The V end was cut by 9 bases, the J end by 6 bases, with 14 bases between. The CDR3 nucleotides are TGTGCCAGGGACCGGACTTCACCCGGGGAGCTGTTTTTT. As protein: CARDRTSPGELFF.

V usage is TRBV6-5 and J usage is TRBJ2-5, with 8 positions matching TRBD2. Germline V lookup: CDR1 MNHEY, CDR2 SVGAGI. This CDR3 has 15 amino acids. Unmatched junction bases numbered 12, after V lost 7 bases and J lost 5 bases. As DNA, the CDR3 is TGTGCCAGCACCAACACGGGGGGGCCGAAGGAGACCCAGTACTTC. Encoded protein: CASTNTGGPKETQYF.

The V call is TRBV27, the J call TRBJ1-6, with a tentative D call TRBD1 (6 bases). Germline V gene data show CDR1 as MNHEY and CDR2 as SMNVEV (reference sequence). The CDR3 is 16 amino acids. Between the trimmed V and J ends, which lost 6 bases and 7 bases, there was a span of 19 bases. CDR3 DNA: TGTGCCAGCAGCCGGAACAGGGTAGCGTGGAATTCACCCCTCCACTTT. Its translation: CASSRNRVAWNSPLHF.

The rearrangement links TRBV18 to TRBJ1-5; perhaps TRBD1 as D (5 bases). V shed 3 bases and J shed 8 bases, with 23 bases lying between them. Germline CDR1 is KGHSH and CDR2 is LQKENI. This CDR3 contains 17 residues. CDR3 sequence: CASSPTGHPVEGKPQHF. The DNA for the CDR3 is TGTGCCAGCTCACCTACAGGACACCCGGTCGAGGGAAAGCCCCAGCATTTT.

This clone has a handful of counts. The rearrangement links TRBV7-2 to TRBJ1-2; no clear D gene. Germline V gives CDR1 SGHTA, CDR2 FQGNSA. The CDR3 length is 15 residues. Trimming cost V 0 bases and J 8 bases, with 16 bases left between them. CDR3 sequence: CASSLAGSPGSGYTF. In DNA form, the CDR3 reads TGTGCCAGCAGCTTAGCTGGCAGCCCGGGGTCGGGCTACACCTTC.

The CDR3 nucleotides are TGTGCCAGCAGCCAATGGGGGGCCTACAATGAGCAGTTCTTC. It is translated as CASSQWGAYNEQFF. This chain connects TRBV14 to TRBJ2-1; possible D gene TRBD2, 6 bases. Germline loops: CDR1 SGHDN, CDR2 FVKESK. The CDR3 runs 14 residues. Trimming shortened V by 2 bases and J by 2 bases, and 7 bases separated the two germline ends.

The chain has TRBV6-6 and TRBJ1-6; 9 nucleotides match TRBD1. V gave up 4 bases and J gave up 5 bases; unmatched junction bases: 6. This CDR3 region has 16 residues. The V gene's germline CDR1 is MNHNY and CDR2 SVGAGI (reference sequence). CDR3 DNA: TGTGCCAGCAGTTTCGGACAGGGGTTGGATAATTCACCCCTCCACTTT. Translating it yields CASSFGQGLDNSPLHF.

The chain combines TRBV18 with TRBJ2-5; D may be TRBD2 (5 bases). V lost 3 bases to trimming and J lost 1 base, with 12 bases between them. CDR1 and CDR2 (germline): KGHSH, LQKENI. The CDR3 is 15 amino acids. The CDR3 DNA reads TGTGCCAGCTCACCGCGGCCCAGCGGCCAAGAGACCCAGTACTTC. This translates into CASSPRPSGQETQYF.

The chain recombines TRBV9 with TRBJ1-2; 8 bases match TRBD1. V dropped 2 bases and J dropped 8; count of bases not matched to a gene: 8. This CDR3 is 14 amino acids long. From germline, CDR1 is SGDLS and CDR2 YYNGEE. CDR3 coding DNA: TGTGCCAGCAGCGTCACAGGGGGGGTCTACGGCTACACCTTC. It codes for CASSVTGGVYGYTF.

The chain joins TRBV19 to TRBJ2-7; maybe TRBD1 (5 bases). Trimming took off 3 bases at V and 0 bases at J, with 12 bases between the two ends. Germline V lookup: CDR1 LNHDA, CDR2 SQIVND (reference sequence). CDR3 size: 15 residues. CDR3 amino acids: CASSIVNGASYEQYF. CDR3 coding DNA: TGTGCCAGTAGTATTGTTAATGGGGCCTCCTACGAGCAGTACTTC.

The chain has TRBV27 and TRBJ1-5, with 7 bases aligning to TRBD1. This CDR3 has 15 amino acids. Germline lookup yields CDR1 MNHEY and CDR2 SMNVEV (reference sequence). V shed 5 bases and J 3 bases; nucleotides not matched to a gene: 7. CDR3 region: CASSSGDSFNQPQHF. The CDR3, as DNA: TGTGCCAGCAGTAGCGGGGACAGCTTCAATCAGCCCCAGCATTTT.

The chain recombines TRBV5-1 with TRBJ1-5; 9 bases fit TRBD1. Trimming took 4 bases from V and 1 from J; bases not matched to a gene: 3. This CDR3 comprises 15 residues. In germline, CDR1 is SGHRS, CDR2 YFSETQ. In nucleotides, the CDR3 is TGCGCCAGCAGCCTACAGGGGGCCAGCAATCAGCCCCAGCATTTT. Its translation: CASSLQGASNQPQHF.

The chain employs TRBV29-1 and TRBJ2-3, with 10 bases fitting TRBD2. The CDR3 runs to 15 residues. V lost 4 bases and J lost 4; bases outside the gene matches: 8. Germline V lookup: CDR1 SQVTM, CDR2 ANQGSEA. The CDR3 here is CSVAASGGASDTQYF. The CDR3 coding sequence is TGCAGCGTTGCGGCCAGCGGGGGGGCTTCAGATACGCAGTATTTT.

The V and J genes are TRBV11-2 and TRBJ2-2, with unresolved D. Between the trimmed V and J ends, which lost 4 bases and 4 bases, there was a span of 10 bases. Germline V lookup: CDR1 SGHAT, CDR2 FQNNGV. The CDR3 length is 14 residues. The CDR3 DNA follows: TGTGCCAGCAGCTCCGTTCGTGGCACCGGGGAGCTGTTTTTT. This gives the protein CASSSVRGTGELFF. Full variable domain (remainder filled in from reference TRBV11-2 and TRBJ2-2): EAGVAQSPRYKIIEKRQSVAFWCNPISGHATLYWYQQILGQGPKLLIQFQNNGVVDDSQLPKDRFSAERLKGVDSTLKIQPAKLEDSAVYLCASSSVRGTGELFFGEGSRLTVL.

The CDR3 DNA reads TGTGCCAGCAGCGCCCTCTATGGGAGCAATCAGCCCCAGCATTTT. This encodes CASSALYGSNQPQHF. This chain joins TRBV7-6 and TRBJ1-5; D is uncertain. Trimming removed 5 bases at V and 1 base at J, with 12 bases between. From germline, CDR1 is SGHVS and CDR2 FNYEAQ. The CDR3 has 15 amino acids.

This clone was detected a few times. The chain is built from TRBV7-8 and TRBJ2-1, with 8 bases that match TRBD1. CDR1 is SGHVS and CDR2 is FQNEAQ in the germline V gene. CDR3 size: 13 residues. Losses at the gene ends were 4 bases for V and 7 bases for J; bases not matched to a gene: 3. The CDR3 region is CASSSGQGNEQFF. In DNA, the CDR3 is TGTGCCAGCAGCTCCGGACAGGGAAATGAGCAGTTCTTC.

V usage is TRBV6-5 and J usage is TRBJ1-6; no definite D call. The V end was cut by 2 bases, the J end by 10 bases, with 9 bases between. The CDR3 contains 13 residues. In germline, CDR1 is MNHEY, CDR2 SVGAGI. This CDR3 reads CASSYTRNSPLHF. Written as DNA, the CDR3 is TGTGCCAGCAGTTACACGCGGAACTCACCCCTCCACTTT.

The rearrangement uses TRBV4-3 and TRBJ2-5, with TRBD1 identical over 7 bases. The germline V gene encodes CDR1 LGHNA and CDR2 YSLEER. V lost 0 bases to trimming and J lost 4 bases; unmatched junction nucleotides: 2. The CDR3 sequence is 14 residues long. The CDR3 loop reads CASSQESGGETQYF. For the CDR3, the DNA is TGCGCCAGCAGCCAAGAGTCAGGGGGAGAGACCCAGTACTTC.

The chain is built from TRBV10-3 and TRBJ2-4; unclear D gene. Trimming shortened V by 3 bases and J by 9 bases, and 18 bases separated the two germline ends. Looked up from germline, CDR1 is ENHRY and CDR2 is SYGVKD. The CDR3 is 15 residues long. CDR3 protein: CAISEGSSGDGIQYF. The CDR3, as DNA: TGTGCCATCAGTGAAGGATCGAGTGGGGATGGCATTCAGTACTTC.

This rearrangement joins TRBV4-2 to TRBJ2-1; D is possibly TRBD2 (6 bases). Germline CDR1 LGHNA, CDR2 YNFKEQ. V was pared by 4 bases and J by 8 bases, with 18 bases between. The CDR3 is 15 residues long. The CDR3 DNA follows: TGTGCCAGCAGCCCCATAAGCCCGGGGGTAGATGAGCAGTTCTTC. Protein: CASSPISPGVDEQFF.

The genes are TRBV19 and TRBJ1-6; maybe TRBD1 (5 bases). V gave up 4 bases and J gave up 7 bases, with 14 bases separating them. Germline V gene sequence: CDR1 LNHDA, CDR2 SQIVND (reference sequence). The CDR3 consists of 15 residues. In DNA, the CDR3 is TGTGCCAGTAGTAGAACAGGCGCTTCCAATTCACCCCTCCACTTT. Translating it yields CASSRTGASNSPLHF.

The V gene is TRBV13, the J gene TRBJ1-3, with 8 bases that match TRBD1. Germline V gene lookup returns CDR1 PRHDT and CDR2 FYEKMQ (reference sequence). Trimming removed 0 bases from V and 2 bases from J; junction bases left unmatched: 0. The CDR3 sequence is 15 residues long. CDR3 amino acids: CASSLGRGPGNTIYF. In DNA, the CDR3 is TGTGCCAGCAGCTTAGGCAGGGGGCCTGGAAACACCATATATTTT. Complete variable domain (other parts from reference TRBV13 and TRBJ1-3): AAGVIQSPRHLIKEKRETATLKCYPIPRHDTVYWYQQGPGQDPQFLISFYEKMQSDKGSIPDRFSAQQFSDYHSELNMSSLELGDSALYFCASSLGRGPGNTIYFGEGSWLTVV.

This clone has only a few counts. This chain joins TRBV25-1 and TRBJ1-1; no reliable D call. The V and J ends lost 4 bases and 3 bases respectively, with 3 bases between them. From germline, CDR1 is MGHDK and CDR2 SYGVNS. The CDR3 extends over 11 amino acids. The CDR3 nucleotides read TGTGCCAGCAGTGCTTACACTGAAGCTTTCTTT. Its translation is CASSAYTEAFF.